This T cell receptor beta chain stems from a study of human T cells and chemical hapten exposure. Time point defined: patch test 1, 2 weeks after DPC sensitization. Treatment here: therapeutic diphenylcyclopropenone sensitization with weekly scalp DPC. TCRdb reprocessed the RACE reads with MiXCR, giving one entry per CDR3 protein. The repertoire holds about 110,000 distinct CDR3 sequences, with approximately 10% as singletons. This clonotype occurred many times. CDR1 is MNHNS, CDR2 SASEGT, per germline. Germline trimming cut 4 bases from V and 4 bases from J; bases unmatched to any gene: 17. This CDR3 is 19 amino acids long.

The material was whole blood, obtained in connection with sensitization to the hapten diphenylcyclopropenone (DPC). This chain connects TRBV6-1 to TRBJ1-3; 9 bases align to TRBD1. This TCR was sampled from a middle-aged woman with alopecia areata. Some clones in this sample may be carry-over from other donors' samples. The CDR3 coding sequence is TGTGCCAGCAGTGCCCTTCCCGGGACAGGGCAAGTATCGGGAAACACCATATATTTT. It is translated as CASSALPGTGQVSGNTIYF.